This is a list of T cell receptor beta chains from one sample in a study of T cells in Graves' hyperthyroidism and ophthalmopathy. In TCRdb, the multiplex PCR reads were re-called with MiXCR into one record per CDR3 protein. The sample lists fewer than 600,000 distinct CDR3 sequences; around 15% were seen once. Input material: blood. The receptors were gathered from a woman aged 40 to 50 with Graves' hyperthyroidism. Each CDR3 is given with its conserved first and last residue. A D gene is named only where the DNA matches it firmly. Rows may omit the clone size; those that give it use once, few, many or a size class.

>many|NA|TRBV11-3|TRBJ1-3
CASSQTGVSGNTIYF
TGTGCCAGCAGCCAGACGGGTGTTTCTGGAAACACCATATATTTT
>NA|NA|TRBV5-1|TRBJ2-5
CASSLGRGGAAGETQYF
TGCGCCAGCAGCTTGGGTCGTGGGGGAGCCGCCGGGGAGACCCAGTACTTC
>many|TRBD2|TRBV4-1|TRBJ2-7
CASSQDASGIGREQYF
TGCGCCAGCAGCCAAGATGCTAGCGGGATCGGTCGAGAGCAGTACTTC
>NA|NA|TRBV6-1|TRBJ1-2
CASSSTLDYGYTF
TGTGCCAGCAGTTCGACCCTCGACTATGGCTACACCTTC
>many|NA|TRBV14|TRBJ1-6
CASSRGSNSPLHF
TGTGCCAGCAGCCGCGGGAGTAATTCACCCCTCCACTTT
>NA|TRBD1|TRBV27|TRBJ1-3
CASSRWTGGEGNTIYF
TGTGCCAGCAGCAGGTGGACAGGGGGTGAAGGAAACACCATATATTTT
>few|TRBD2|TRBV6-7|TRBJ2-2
CASSQSEREFFGELFF
TGTGCCAGCAGCCAAAGTGAGCGGGAGTTCTTCGGGGAGCTGTTTTTT
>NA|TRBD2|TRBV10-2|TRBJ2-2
CASSGRREGQLGELFF
TGCGCCAGCAGTGGTCGGCGGGAGGGCCAGCTCGGGGAGCTGTTTTTT
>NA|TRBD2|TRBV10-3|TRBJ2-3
CAISPTSGADTQYF
TGTGCCATCAGTCCGACTAGCGGGGCTGATACGCAGTATTTT
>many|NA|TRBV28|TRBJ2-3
CASVGQVPDTQYF
TGTGCCAGCGTGGGGCAGGTCCCAGATACGCAGTATTTT